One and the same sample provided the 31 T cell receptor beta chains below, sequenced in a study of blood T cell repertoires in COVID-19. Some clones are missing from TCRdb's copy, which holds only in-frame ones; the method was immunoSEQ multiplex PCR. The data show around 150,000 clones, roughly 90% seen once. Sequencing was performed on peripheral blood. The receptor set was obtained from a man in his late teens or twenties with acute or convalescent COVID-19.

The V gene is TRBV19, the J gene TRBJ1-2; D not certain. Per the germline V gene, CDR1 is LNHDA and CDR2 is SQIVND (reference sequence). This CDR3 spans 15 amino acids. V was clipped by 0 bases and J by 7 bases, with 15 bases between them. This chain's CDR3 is CASSIDLAGGGGYTF. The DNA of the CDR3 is TGTGCCAGTAGTATAGATCTCGCGGGAGGTGGTGGCTACACCTTC.

The CDR3 sequence is CASSLGQGLEPQHF. DNA for the CDR3: TGCGCCAGCAGCTTGGGACAGGGACTCGAGCCCCAGCATTTT. This chain uses TRBV5-1 with TRBJ1-5; 7 bases line up with TRBD1. The ends lost 0 bases at V and 8 bases at J; junction bases unmatched: 5. The CDR3 contains 14 residues. Germline values: CDR1 SGHRS, CDR2 YFSETQ. Variable domain in full (rest from reference TRBV5-1 and TRBJ1-5): KAGVTQTPRYLIKTRGQQVTLSCSPISGHRSVSWYQQTPGQGLQFLFEYFSETQRNKGNFPGRFSGRQFSNSRSEMNVSTLELGDSALYLCASSLGQGLEPQHFGDGTRLSIL.

The CDR3 reads CASSPPGGQGAYEQYF. The CDR3, as DNA: TGCGCCAGCAGCCCTCCCGGGGGACAGGGGGCGTACGAGCAGTACTTC. V gene TRBV5-1 combines with J gene TRBJ2-7, with 12 positions matching TRBD1. Germline V gene lookup returns CDR1 SGHRS and CDR2 YFSETQ. V shed 4 bases and J 4 bases; nucleotides not matched to a gene: 9. CDR3 length: 16 residues.

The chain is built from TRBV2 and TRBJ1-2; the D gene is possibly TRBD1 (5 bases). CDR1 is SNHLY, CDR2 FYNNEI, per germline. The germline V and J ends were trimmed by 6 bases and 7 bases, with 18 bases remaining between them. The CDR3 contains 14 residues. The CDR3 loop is CASSLGPETFGYTF. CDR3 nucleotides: TGTGCCAGCAGCCTGGGGCCTGAGACCTTTGGCTACACCTTC.

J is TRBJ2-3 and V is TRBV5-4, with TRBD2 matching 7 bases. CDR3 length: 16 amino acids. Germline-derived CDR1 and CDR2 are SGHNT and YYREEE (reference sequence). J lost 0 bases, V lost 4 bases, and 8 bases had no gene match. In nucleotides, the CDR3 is TGTGCCAGCAGCGGCGGGGCTAGCGGAAGCACAGATACGCAGTATTTT. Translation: CASSGGASGSTDTQYF.

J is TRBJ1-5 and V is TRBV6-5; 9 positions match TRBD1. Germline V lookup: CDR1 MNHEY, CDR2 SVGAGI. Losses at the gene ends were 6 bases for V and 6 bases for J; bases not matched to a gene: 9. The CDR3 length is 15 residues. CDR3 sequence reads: CASSPDRGNGQPQHF. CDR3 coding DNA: TGTGCCAGCAGCCCAGACAGGGGGAACGGTCAGCCCCAGCATTTT.

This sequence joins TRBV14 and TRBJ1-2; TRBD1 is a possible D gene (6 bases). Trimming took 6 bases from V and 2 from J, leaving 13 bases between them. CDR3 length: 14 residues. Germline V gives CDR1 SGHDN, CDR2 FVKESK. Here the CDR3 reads CASSTDRSNYGYTF. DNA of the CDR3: TGTGCCAGCAGTACCGACAGGTCGAACTATGGCTACACCTTC.

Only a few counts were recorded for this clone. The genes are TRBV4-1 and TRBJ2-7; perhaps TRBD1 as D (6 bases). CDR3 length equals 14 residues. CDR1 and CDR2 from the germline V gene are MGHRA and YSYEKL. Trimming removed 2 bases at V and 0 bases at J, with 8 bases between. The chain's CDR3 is CASSQRQDSYEQYF. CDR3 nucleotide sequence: TGCGCCAGCAGCCAACGACAGGACTCCTACGAGCAGTACTTC.

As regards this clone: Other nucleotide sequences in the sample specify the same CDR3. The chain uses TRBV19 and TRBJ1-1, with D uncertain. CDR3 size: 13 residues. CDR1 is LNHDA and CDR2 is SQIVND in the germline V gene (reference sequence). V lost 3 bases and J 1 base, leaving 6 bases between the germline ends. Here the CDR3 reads CASSIGGNTEAFF. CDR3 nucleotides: TGTGCCAGTAGTATCGGCGGGAACACTGAAGCTTTCTTT. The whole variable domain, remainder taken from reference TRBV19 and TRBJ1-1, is DGGITQSPKYLFRKEGQNVTLSCEQNLNHDAMYWYRQDPGQGLRLIYYSQIVNDFQKGDIAEGYSVSREKKESFPLTVTSAQKNPTAFYLCASSIGGNTEAFFGQGTRLTVV.

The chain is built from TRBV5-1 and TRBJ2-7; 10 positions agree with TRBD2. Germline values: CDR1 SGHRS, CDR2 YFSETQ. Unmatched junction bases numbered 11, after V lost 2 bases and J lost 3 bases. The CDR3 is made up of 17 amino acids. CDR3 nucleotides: TGCGCCAGCAGCTTTAGCCTAGCGGGAGAAGGACGCTACGAGCAGTACTTC. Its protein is CASSFSLAGEGRYEQYF. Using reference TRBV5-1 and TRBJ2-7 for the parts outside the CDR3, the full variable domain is KAGVTQTPRYLIKTRGQQVTLSCSPISGHRSVSWYQQTPGQGLQFLFEYFSETQRNKGNFPGRFSGRQFSNSRSEMNVSTLELGDSALYLCASSFSLAGEGRYEQYFGPGTRLTVT.

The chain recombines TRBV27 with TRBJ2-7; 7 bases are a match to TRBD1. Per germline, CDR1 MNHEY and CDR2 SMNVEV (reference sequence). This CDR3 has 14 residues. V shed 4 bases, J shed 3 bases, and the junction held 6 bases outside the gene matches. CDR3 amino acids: CASSSTGASYEQYF. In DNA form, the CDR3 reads TGTGCCAGCAGTTCCACAGGGGCCAGCTACGAGCAGTACTTC.

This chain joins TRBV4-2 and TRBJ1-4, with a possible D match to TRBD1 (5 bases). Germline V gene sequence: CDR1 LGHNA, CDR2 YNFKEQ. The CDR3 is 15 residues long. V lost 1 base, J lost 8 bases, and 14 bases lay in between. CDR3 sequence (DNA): TGTGCCAGCAGCCAAGCTGGGGCAGGGCGGGAAAAACTGTTTTTT. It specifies CASSQAGAGREKLFF.

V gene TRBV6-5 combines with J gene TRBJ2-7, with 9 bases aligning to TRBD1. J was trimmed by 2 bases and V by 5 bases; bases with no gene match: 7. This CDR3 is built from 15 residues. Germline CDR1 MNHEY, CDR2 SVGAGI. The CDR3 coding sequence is TGTGCCAGCAGTCTCCGGGGGACAGGGACCTACGAGCAGTACTTC. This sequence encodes CASSLRGTGTYEQYF.

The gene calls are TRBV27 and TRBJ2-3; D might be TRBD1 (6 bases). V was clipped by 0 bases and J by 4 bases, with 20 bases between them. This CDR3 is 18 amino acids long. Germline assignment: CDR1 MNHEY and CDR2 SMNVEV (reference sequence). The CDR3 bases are TGTGCCAGCAGTTTATCCCCTCTAGGGTGGGGGCGGGCAGATACGCAGTATTTT. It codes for CASSLSPLGWGRADTQYF.

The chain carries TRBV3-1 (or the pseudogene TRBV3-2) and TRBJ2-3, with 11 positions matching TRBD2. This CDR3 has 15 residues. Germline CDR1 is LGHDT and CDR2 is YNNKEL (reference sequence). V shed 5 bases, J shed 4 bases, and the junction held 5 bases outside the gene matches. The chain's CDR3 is CASSTSGRLSDTQYF. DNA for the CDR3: TGTGCCAGCAGCACTAGCGGGAGACTCTCAGATACGCAGTATTTT.

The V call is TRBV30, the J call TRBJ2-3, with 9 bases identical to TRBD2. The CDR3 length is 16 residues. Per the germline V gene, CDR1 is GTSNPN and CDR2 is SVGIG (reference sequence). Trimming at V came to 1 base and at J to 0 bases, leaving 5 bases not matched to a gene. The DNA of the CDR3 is TGTGCCTGGAGTGGTATAGCGGGAGCGAGCACAGATACGCAGTATTTT. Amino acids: CAWSGIAGASTDTQYF.

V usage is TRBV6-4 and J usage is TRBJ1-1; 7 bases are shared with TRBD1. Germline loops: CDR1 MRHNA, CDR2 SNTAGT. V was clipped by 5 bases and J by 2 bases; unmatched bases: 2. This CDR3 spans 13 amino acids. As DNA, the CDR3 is TGTGCCAGCAGTCGGGACAGTAACACTGAAGCTTTCTTT. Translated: CASSRDSNTEAFF.

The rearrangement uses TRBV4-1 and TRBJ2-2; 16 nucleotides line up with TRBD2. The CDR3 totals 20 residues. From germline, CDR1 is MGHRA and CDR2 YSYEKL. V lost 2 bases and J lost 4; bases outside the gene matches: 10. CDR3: CASSQSLGTSGRGGTGELFF. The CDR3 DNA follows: TGCGCCAGCAGCCAAAGTCTCGGGACTAGCGGGAGGGGAGGCACCGGGGAGCTGTTTTTT.

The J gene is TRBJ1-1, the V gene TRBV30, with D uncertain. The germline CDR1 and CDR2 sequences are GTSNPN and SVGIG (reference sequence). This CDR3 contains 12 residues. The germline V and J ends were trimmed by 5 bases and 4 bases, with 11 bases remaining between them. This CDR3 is CAWLLEVTEAFF. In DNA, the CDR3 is TGTGCCTGGCTGCTTGAGGTCACTGAAGCTTTCTTT.

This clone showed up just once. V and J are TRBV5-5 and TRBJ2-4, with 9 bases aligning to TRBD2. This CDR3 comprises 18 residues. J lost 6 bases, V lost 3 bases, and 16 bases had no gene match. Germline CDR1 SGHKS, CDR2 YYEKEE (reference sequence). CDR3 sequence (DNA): TGTGCCAGCAGCTCGGGCCCCTTTACCGGGACTAGCAGAAACATTCAGTACTTC. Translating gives CASSSGPFTGTSRNIQYF.

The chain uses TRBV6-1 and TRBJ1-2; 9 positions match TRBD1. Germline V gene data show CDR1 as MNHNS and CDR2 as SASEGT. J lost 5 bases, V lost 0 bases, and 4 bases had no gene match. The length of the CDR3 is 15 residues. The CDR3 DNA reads TGTGCCAGCAGTGAAGCAGGGACAGGGATGTATGGCTACACCTTC. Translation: CASSEAGTGMYGYTF.

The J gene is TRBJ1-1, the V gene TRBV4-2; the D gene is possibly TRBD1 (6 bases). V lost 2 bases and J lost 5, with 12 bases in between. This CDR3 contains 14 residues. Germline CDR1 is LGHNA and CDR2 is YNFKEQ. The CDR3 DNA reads TGTGCCAGCAGCCAACAGGGGAGACAAACTGAAGCTTTCTTT. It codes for CASSQQGRQTEAFF.

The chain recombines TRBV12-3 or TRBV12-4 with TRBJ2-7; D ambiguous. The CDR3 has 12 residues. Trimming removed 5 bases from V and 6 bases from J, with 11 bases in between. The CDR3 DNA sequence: TGTGCCAGCAGTCGGGTCCTCGGCGAGCAGTACTTC. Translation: CASSRVLGEQYF.

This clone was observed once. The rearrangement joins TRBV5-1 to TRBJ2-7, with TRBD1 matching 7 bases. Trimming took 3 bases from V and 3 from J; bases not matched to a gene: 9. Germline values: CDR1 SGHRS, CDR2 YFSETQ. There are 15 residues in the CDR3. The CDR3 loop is CASSSTGTDRYEQYF. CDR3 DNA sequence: TGCGCCAGCAGCTCTACCGGGACAGATCGCTACGAGCAGTACTTC.

This chain's CDR3 is CSVSRQGNTEAFF. The CDR3 DNA follows: TGCAGCGTCTCAAGACAGGGGAACACTGAAGCTTTCTTT. The gene calls are TRBV29-1 and TRBJ1-1; 7 bases are a match to TRBD1. V lost 6 bases to trimming and J lost 1 base; unmatched junction nucleotides: 5. Germline V gene sequence: CDR1 SQVTM, CDR2 ANQGSEA. The CDR3 length is 13 residues.

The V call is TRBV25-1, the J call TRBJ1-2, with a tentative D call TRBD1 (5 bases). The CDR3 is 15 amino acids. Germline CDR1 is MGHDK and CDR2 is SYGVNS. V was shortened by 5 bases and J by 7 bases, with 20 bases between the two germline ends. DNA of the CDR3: TGTGCCAGCAGTCTAGGGAGGGGTTGGCAGGGTGGCTACACCTTC. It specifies CASSLGRGWQGGYTF.

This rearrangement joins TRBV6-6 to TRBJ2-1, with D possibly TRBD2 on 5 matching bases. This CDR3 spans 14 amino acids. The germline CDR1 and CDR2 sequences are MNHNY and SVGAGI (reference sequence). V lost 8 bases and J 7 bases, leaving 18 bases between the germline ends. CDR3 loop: CASVGLLAQNEQFF. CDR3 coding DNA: TGTGCCAGCGTCGGACTGCTAGCCCAGAATGAGCAGTTCTTC.

Here the CDR3 reads CASRIGQENSPLHF. The CDR3 DNA sequence: TGTGCCAGCAGGATAGGACAGGAAAATTCACCCCTCCACTTT. This rearrangement joins TRBV2 to TRBJ1-6; 7 bases align to TRBD1. Germline loops: CDR1 SNHLY, CDR2 FYNNEI. The CDR3 is 14 residues long. V trimming: 6 bases; J trimming: 7 bases; junction bases outside the gene matches: 6.

CDR3 sequence: CASSYGTANYGYTF. Written as DNA, the CDR3 is TGTGCCAGCAGTTACGGGACAGCTAACTATGGCTACACCTTC. The genes are TRBV6-5 and TRBJ1-2, with 7 bases matching TRBD1. Germline V gives CDR1 MNHEY, CDR2 SVGAGI. The trim removed 2 bases at V and 0 bases at J, leaving 0 bases unmatched. This CDR3 has 14 residues.

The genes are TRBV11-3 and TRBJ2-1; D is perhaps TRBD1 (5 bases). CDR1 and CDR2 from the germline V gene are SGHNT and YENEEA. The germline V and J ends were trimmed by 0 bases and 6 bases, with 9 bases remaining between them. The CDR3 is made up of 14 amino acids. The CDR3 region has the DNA TGTGCCAGCAGCTTAGAAGCAGGGCGCAATGAGCAGTTCTTC. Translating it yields CASSLEAGRNEQFF.

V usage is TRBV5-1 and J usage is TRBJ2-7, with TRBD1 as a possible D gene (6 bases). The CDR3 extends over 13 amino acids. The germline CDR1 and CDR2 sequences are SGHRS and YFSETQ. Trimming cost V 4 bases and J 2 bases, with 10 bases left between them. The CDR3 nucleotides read TGCGCCAGCAGCCGGGACATTACCTACGAGCAGTACTTC. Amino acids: CASSRDITYEQYF.